Reported below is one T cell receptor beta chain. The antigen remains undetermined. The sample is drawn from a study of shared clonotypes between healthy human individuals. Notes on the study in general: Blood was the only sampled material, and tissue repertoires likely differ.

Clones were read by immunoSEQ multiplex PCR, and TCRdb kept only the in-frame ones, dropping some. Here the sample spans about 2.4 million clones, 90% to 95% being singletons. Germline V lookup: CDR1 MDHEN, CDR2 SYDVKM. The V and J ends lost 4 bases and 5 bases respectively, with 17 bases between them. The CDR3 loop spans 15 amino acids. The sequencing sample was made of naive CD4+ T cells from PBMCs. Subset in this sample: CD45RA+ positively selected. V usage is TRBV28 and J usage is TRBJ1-1; the D gene is possibly TRBD1 (5 bases). The clonotype comes from a man younger than 35 in good health. Some clones in this sample may be carry-over from other donors' samples. The CDR3 protein is CASSSPKSGETEAFF. CDR3 in DNA: TGTGCCAGCAGTTCGCCTAAATCGGGGGAGACTGAAGCTTTCTTT.